What follows are 23 T cell receptor beta chains derived from one specimen sequenced in a study of T cell responses to AZD1222 COVID-19 vaccine. Profiled with immunoSEQ multiplex PCR; TCRdb holds only in-frame clones, not every one. The repertoire includes around 180,000 clones, 85% to 95% of them detected once, and around 9.3% sits in the top ten. This specimen was peripheral blood, taken on day 0 of AZD1222 vaccination. The receptors originated from an adult in good health.

This rearrangement joins TRBV19 to TRBJ1-6; perhaps TRBD1 as D (5 bases). The CDR3 length is 17 residues. Germline CDR1 LNHDA, CDR2 SQIVND (reference sequence). V gave up 3 bases and J gave up 0 bases, with 12 bases separating them. The CDR3 sequence is CASSIGHLSSYNSPLHF. The DNA of the CDR3 is TGTGCCAGTAGTATCGGACACCTGAGCTCCTATAATTCACCCCTCCACTTT.

V usage is TRBV30 and J usage is TRBJ1-1; a weak D match, TRBD1 (5 bases). Per the germline V gene, CDR1 is GTSNPN and CDR2 is SVGIG (reference sequence). Deletions cut 4 bases from V and 2 bases from J, with 14 bases between. The CDR3 contains 14 residues. CDR3 bases: TGTGCCTGGAAGGCTGGACACTCAAACACTGAAGCTTTCTTT. Amino acid sequence: CAWKAGHSNTEAFF.

The CDR3 loop reads CASSGRGNEQFF. DNA of the CDR3: TGTGCCAGTAGCGGGAGAGGGAATGAGCAGTTCTTC. The chain has TRBV19 and TRBJ2-1, with a possible D match to TRBD2 (6 bases). The V gene's germline CDR1 is LNHDA and CDR2 SQIVND (reference sequence). Trimming removed 6 bases from V and 7 bases from J, with 10 bases in between. The CDR3 sequence is 12 residues long.

The rearrangement links TRBV27 to TRBJ1-2, with a possible D match to TRBD1 (5 bases). The V gene's germline CDR1 is MNHEY and CDR2 SMNVEV (reference sequence). There are 13 residues in the CDR3. V was trimmed by 3 bases and J by 8 bases, leaving 13 bases between them. CDR3 nucleotides: TGTGCCAGCAGTTTGGGACGTGCGGGAGGCTACACCTTC. Its protein product is CASSLGRAGGYTF.

The CDR3 is CAIGLGQGSVADTQYF. For the CDR3, the DNA is TGTGCCATCGGCCTGGGACAGGGTAGTGTTGCGGATACGCAGTATTTT. This rearrangement joins TRBV10-3 to TRBJ2-3; TRBD1 aligns across 9 bases. CDR1 ENHRY and CDR2 SYGVKD come from the germline V gene. The CDR3 consists of 16 residues. V lost 8 bases to trimming and J lost 6 bases; unmatched junction nucleotides: 15.

The chain has TRBV10-3 and TRBJ1-2; D not resolved. Germline CDR1 is ENHRY and CDR2 is SYGVKD. CDR3 length equals 13 residues. Between the trimmed V and J ends, which lost 5 bases and 5 bases, there was a span of 12 bases. CDR3 nucleotide sequence: TGTGCCATCAGTCTTGAAGAAGGGTATGGCTACACCTTC. Translating gives CAISLEEGYGYTF.

J is TRBJ1-2 and V is TRBV27; 7 bases are a match to TRBD1. The ends lost 4 bases at V and 8 bases at J; junction bases unmatched: 13. The germline V gene encodes CDR1 MNHEY and CDR2 SMNVEV (reference sequence). The CDR3 is made up of 15 amino acids. CDR3 protein: CASSSGTARMMGYTF. The CDR3 DNA reads TGTGCCAGCAGTTCTGGGACAGCGCGGATGATGGGCTACACCTTC.

V usage is TRBV30 and J usage is TRBJ1-1, with D maybe TRBD1 (6 bases). Germline V lookup: CDR1 GTSNPN, CDR2 SVGIG (reference sequence). The length of the CDR3 is 20 residues. V was shortened by 0 bases and J by 0 bases, with 26 bases between the two germline ends. CDR3 protein: CAWSVRQGFRFSLMNTEAFF. CDR3 DNA sequence: TGTGCCTGGAGTGTCCGGCAGGGGTTCCGTTTTTCTTTGATGAACACTGAAGCTTTCTTT. Using reference TRBV30 and TRBJ1-1 for the parts outside the CDR3, the full variable domain is SQTIHQWPATLVQPVGSPLSLECTVEGTSNPNLYWYRQAAGRGLQLLFYSVGIGQISSEVPQNLSASRPQDRQFILSSKKLLLSDSGFYLCAWSVRQGFRFSLMNTEAFFGQGTRLTVV.

The rearrangement links TRBV5-1 to TRBJ1-2; maybe TRBD1 (5 bases). Germline CDR1 is SGHRS and CDR2 is YFSETQ. V was pared by 0 bases and J by 4 bases, with 10 bases between. The CDR3 has 14 amino acids. The CDR3 DNA follows: TGCGCCAGCAGCTTGGGGGGCAGTCTCTATGGCTACACCTTC. It yields the protein CASSLGGSLYGYTF.

V usage is TRBV29-1 and J usage is TRBJ1-2; 7 bases line up with TRBD1. This CDR3 has 15 amino acids. V lost 6 bases, J lost 6 bases, and 16 bases stayed unmatched. Germline V lookup: CDR1 SQVTM, CDR2 ANQGSEA. The CDR3 spells CSVTSPTGSYHGYTF. DNA of the CDR3: TGCAGCGTCACGAGCCCGACAGGGTCATACCATGGCTACACCTTC.

The chain links TRBV19 to TRBJ1-2, with 8 bases identical to TRBD1. The CDR3 sequence is 15 residues long. CDR1 is LNHDA and CDR2 is SQIVND in the germline V gene (reference sequence). Trimming at V came to 5 bases and at J to 1 base, leaving 6 bases not matched to a gene. The CDR3: CASSVGTGLNYGYTF. CDR3 sequence (DNA): TGTGCCAGTAGTGTGGGGACAGGACTTAACTATGGCTACACCTTC.

In this sample, this clone turned up once. The chain is built from TRBV6-5 and TRBJ2-1; D ambiguous. CDR1 and CDR2 (germline): MNHEY, SVGAGI. The CDR3 is made up of 14 amino acids. V lost 4 bases and J lost 5, with 12 bases in between. The CDR3 region has the DNA TGTGCCAGCAGTTCCGTCGACTCTGACAATGAGCAGTTCTTC. It encodes CASSSVDSDNEQFF.

The chain recombines TRBV28 with TRBJ1-1; maybe TRBD1 (5 bases). Looked up from germline, CDR1 is MDHEN and CDR2 is SYDVKM. The CDR3 has 15 residues. Trimming stripped 5 bases from V and 3 bases from J, with 16 bases between. In nucleotides, the CDR3 is TGTGCCAGCAGTCATCTGGGTTGGGGGGACACTGAAGCTTTCTTT. This encodes CASSHLGWGDTEAFF.

V gene TRBV5-1 combines with J gene TRBJ2-2, with 8 bases fitting TRBD2. CDR3 length equals 14 residues. From germline, CDR1 is SGHRS and CDR2 YFSETQ. V was clipped by 4 bases and J by 4 bases; unmatched bases: 3. CDR3 DNA: TGCGCCAGCAGCCAGGCGGGGGGCACCGGGGAGCTGTTTTTT. Encoded protein: CASSQAGGTGELFF.

The chain carries TRBV7-2 and TRBJ2-3; a possible D gene is TRBD2 (6 bases). Per the germline V gene, CDR1 is SGHTA and CDR2 is FQGNSA. V dropped 3 bases and J dropped 5 bases, with 12 bases sitting between them. The CDR3 totals 14 residues. CDR3 nucleotides: TGTGCCAGCAGCTTCAGACTCGGGGGAGATACGCAGTATTTT. Its translation is CASSFRLGGDTQYF.

Turning to this clone: One end of the junction is discordant with germline, which a read error may explain. The chain carries TRBV6-4 and TRBJ2-1, with TRBD2 matching 10 bases. CDR3 length equals 15 residues. Germline CDR1 reads MRHNA; CDR2 reads SNTAGT. CDR3 nucleotides: TGTGCCAGCAGTTACTCTAGCGGGAGTTTTTATGAGCAGTTCTTC. Encoded protein: CASSYSSGSFYEQFF.

CDR3 bases: TGTGCCAGCAGCCGGGACAGTTCCTATGGCTACACCTTC. This translates into CASSRDSSYGYTF. The chain couples TRBV7-8 to TRBJ1-2; 7 nucleotides line up with TRBD1. There are 13 residues in the CDR3. Trimming removed 5 bases from V and 4 bases from J; junction bases left unmatched: 4. CDR1 SGHVS and CDR2 FQNEAQ come from the germline V gene.

Concerning this clone itself: Additional DNA sequences in this sample encode the identical CDR3. This chain joins TRBV4-3 and TRBJ1-5; D perhaps matches TRBD1 (5 bases). With 0 bases removed from V and 2 bases from J, the gap between germline ends came to 11 bases. Per the germline V gene, CDR1 is LGHNA and CDR2 is YSLEER. The CDR3 contains 16 residues. The CDR3 sequence: CASSQDLRGGNQPQHF. The CDR3 DNA is TGCGCCAGCAGCCAAGATCTTAGGGGAGGCAATCAGCCCCAGCATTTT.

V gene TRBV27 combines with J gene TRBJ1-6; the D gene is possibly TRBD1 (5 bases). CDR3 length equals 15 residues. From germline, CDR1 is MNHEY and CDR2 SMNVEV (reference sequence). V was clipped by 5 bases and J by 5 bases, with 13 bases between them. The CDR3 protein is CASSRTGTNNSPLHF. The CDR3 nucleotides are TGTGCCAGCAGTCGAACCGGGACTAATAATTCACCCCTCCACTTT.

This sequence joins TRBV12-3 or TRBV12-4 and TRBJ2-4, with unresolved D. The germline V and J ends were trimmed by 1 base and 12 bases, with 13 bases remaining between them. CDR3 length: 13 residues. The CDR3 spells CASSLVAGSDQYF. The CDR3 DNA follows: TGTGCCAGCAGTTTAGTGGCCGGCAGCGATCAGTACTTC.

On this clone: Other DNA sequences in the same sample also yield this CDR3. The chain links TRBV5-6 to TRBJ1-3, with D uncertain. Germline assignment: CDR1 SGHDT and CDR2 YYEEEE. The V gene lost 0 bases and the J gene lost 2 bases, with 6 bases spanning the gap. CDR3 size: 14 residues. The CDR3 DNA follows: TGTGCCAGCAGCTTGGGTACCGCTGGAAACACCATATATTTT. Residues: CASSLGTAGNTIYF.

The chain uses TRBV3-1 (or the pseudogene TRBV3-2) and TRBJ1-3, with no clear D. CDR1 LGHDT and CDR2 YNNKEL come from the germline V gene (reference sequence). The CDR3 contains 16 residues. Trimming took off 5 bases at V and 0 bases at J, with 14 bases between the two ends. In DNA, the CDR3 is TGTGCCAGCAGCTCCCATCCGGCGACCTCTGGAAACACCATATATTTT. Protein product: CASSSHPATSGNTIYF.

The chain uses TRBV10-3 and TRBJ2-2; TRBD1 matches 11 bases. Germline loops: CDR1 ENHRY, CDR2 SYGVKD. Losses at the gene ends were 7 bases for V and 5 bases for J; bases not matched to a gene: 6. CDR3 size: 15 residues. CDR3 sequence (DNA): TGTGCCATCAATCCGGGACAGGGGGAAACCGGGGAGCTGTTTTTT. This gives the protein CAINPGQGETGELFF.